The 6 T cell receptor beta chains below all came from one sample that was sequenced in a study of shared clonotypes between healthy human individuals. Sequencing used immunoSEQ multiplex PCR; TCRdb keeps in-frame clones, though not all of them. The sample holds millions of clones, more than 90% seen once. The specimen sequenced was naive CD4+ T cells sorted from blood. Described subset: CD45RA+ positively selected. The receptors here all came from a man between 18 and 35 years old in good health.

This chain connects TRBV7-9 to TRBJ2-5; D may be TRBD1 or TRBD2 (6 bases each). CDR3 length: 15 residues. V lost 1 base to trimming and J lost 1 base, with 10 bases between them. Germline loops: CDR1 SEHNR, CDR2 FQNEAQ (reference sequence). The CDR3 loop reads CASSLVGGRQETQYF. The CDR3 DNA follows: TGTGCCAGCAGCTTAGTTGGGGGGCGCCAAGAGACCCAGTACTTC.

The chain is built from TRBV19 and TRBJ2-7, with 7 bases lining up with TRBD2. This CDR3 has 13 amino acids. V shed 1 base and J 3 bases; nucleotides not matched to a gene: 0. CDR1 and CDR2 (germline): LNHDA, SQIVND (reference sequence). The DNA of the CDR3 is TGTGCCAGTAGTATAGGGGAGGGCTACGAGCAGTACTTC. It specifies CASSIGEGYEQYF.

CDR3 sequence reads: CASSKGGRKSNQPQHF. DNA of the CDR3: TGTGCCAGCAGCAAAGGTGGGAGAAAGAGCAATCAGCCCCAGCATTTT. V and J are TRBV21-1 and TRBJ1-5. TRBV21-1 is listed as a pseudogene. This CDR3 has 16 amino acids.

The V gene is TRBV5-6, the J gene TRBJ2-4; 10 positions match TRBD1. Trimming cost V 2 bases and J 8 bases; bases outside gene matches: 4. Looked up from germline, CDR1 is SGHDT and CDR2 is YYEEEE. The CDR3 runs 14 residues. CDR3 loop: CASSFGTGVDIQYF. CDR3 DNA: TGTGCCAGCAGCTTCGGGACAGGGGTTGACATTCAGTACTTC. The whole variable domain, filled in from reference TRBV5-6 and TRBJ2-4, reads DAGVTQSPTHLIKTRGQQVTLRCSPKSGHDTVSWYQQALGQGPQFIFQYYEEEERQRGNFPDRFSGHQFPNYSSELNVNALLLGDSALYLCASSFGTGVDIQYFGAGTRLSVL.

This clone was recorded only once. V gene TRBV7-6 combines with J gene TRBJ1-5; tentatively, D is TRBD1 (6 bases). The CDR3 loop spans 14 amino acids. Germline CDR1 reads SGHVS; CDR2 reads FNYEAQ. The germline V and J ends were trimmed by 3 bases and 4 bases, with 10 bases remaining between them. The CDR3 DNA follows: TGTGCCAGCAGCTTCGGGACACCAAATCAGCCCCAGCATTTT. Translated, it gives CASSFGTPNQPQHF.

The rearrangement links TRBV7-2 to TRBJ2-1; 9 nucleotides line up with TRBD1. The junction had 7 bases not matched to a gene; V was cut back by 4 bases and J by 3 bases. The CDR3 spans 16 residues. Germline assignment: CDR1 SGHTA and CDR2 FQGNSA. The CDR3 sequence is CASSSPGTGSYNEQFF. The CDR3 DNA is TGTGCCAGCAGCTCGCCGGGGACAGGGAGCTACAATGAGCAGTTCTTC.